This TCR beta chain was identified during a study of beta chain features in type 1 diabetes. The whole isolated RNA underwent reverse transcription, so sequencing captured expressed TCRB transcripts. The assay was immunoSEQ multiplex PCR, and TCRdb's table has in-frame clones only and misses some. The sample comprises about 230,000 clones, over 9.5% of which are singletons, and under 0.035% rests with the top ten. Germline V gene data show CDR1 as MGHDK and CDR2 as SYGVNS. The V and J ends lost 2 bases and 8 bases, in that order; junction bases with no gene match: 10. This CDR3 has 16 amino acids. The TCR sequence derives from a woman younger than 35 in good health. This chain uses TRBV25-1 with TRBJ1-2; 11 bases match TRBD1. Sequencing used naive CD4+ T cells from blood. CDR3 nucleotide sequence: TGTGCCAGCAGTGAAATCGGTGGGACAGGGGGTAGAGGCTACACCTTC. Protein sequence: CASSEIGGTGGRGYTF.